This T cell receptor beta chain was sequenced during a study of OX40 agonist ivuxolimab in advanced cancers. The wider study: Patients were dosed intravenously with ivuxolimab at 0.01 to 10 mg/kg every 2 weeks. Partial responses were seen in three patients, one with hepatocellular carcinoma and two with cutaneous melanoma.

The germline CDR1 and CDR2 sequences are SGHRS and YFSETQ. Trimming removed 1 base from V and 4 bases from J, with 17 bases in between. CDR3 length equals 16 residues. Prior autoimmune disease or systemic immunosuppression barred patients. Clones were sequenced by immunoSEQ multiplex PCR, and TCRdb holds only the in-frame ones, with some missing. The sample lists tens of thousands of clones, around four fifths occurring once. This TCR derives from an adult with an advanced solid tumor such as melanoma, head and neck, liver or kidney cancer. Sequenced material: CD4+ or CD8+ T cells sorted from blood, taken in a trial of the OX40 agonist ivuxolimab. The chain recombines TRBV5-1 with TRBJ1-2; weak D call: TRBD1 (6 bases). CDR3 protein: CASSLSPTGHTYGYTF. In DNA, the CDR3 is TGCGCCAGCAGCTTGTCCCCTACGGGACATACCTATGGCTACACCTTC.